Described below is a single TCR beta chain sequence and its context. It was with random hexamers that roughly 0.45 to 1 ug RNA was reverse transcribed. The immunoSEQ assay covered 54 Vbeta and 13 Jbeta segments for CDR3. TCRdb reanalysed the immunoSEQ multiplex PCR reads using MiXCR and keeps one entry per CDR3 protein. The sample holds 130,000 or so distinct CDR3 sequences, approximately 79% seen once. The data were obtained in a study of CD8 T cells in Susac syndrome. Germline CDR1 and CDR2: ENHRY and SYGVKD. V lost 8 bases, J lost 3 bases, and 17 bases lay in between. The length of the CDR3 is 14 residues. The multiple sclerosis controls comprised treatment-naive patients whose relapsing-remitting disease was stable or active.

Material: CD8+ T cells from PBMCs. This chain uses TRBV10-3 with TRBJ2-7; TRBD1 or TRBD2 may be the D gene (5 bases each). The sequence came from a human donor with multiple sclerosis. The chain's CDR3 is CAIGGMRSLYEQYF. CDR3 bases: TGTGCCATCGGGGGTATGAGGTCCCTCTACGAGCAGTACTTC.